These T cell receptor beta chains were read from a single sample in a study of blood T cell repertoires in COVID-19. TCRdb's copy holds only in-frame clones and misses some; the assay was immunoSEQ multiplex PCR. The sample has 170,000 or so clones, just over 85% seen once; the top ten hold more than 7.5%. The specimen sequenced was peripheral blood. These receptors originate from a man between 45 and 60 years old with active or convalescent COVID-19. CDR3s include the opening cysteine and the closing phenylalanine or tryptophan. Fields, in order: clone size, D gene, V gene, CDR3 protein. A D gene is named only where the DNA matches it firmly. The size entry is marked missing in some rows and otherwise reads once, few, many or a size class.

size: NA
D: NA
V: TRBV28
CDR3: CASSPTGPIYEQYF

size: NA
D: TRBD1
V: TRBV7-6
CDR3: CASSLQVTGEKLFF

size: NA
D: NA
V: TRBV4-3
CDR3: CASSLQASNQPQHF

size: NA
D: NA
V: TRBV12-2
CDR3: CASRLVGGSNYGYTF

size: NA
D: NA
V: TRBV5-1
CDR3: CASSSPQGVGQETQYF

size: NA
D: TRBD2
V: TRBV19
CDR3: CASSIRGEPFSETQYF

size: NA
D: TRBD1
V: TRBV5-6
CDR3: CASSGDRGNQPQHF

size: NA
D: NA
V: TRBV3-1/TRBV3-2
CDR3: CASSQARSAASPDTQYF

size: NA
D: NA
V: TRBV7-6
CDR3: CASSLGRVLGETQYF

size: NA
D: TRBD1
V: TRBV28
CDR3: CASSPRTGISEKLFF

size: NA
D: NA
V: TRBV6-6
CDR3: CAGGRRNQPQHF

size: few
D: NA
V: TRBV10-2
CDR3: CASSEHGTTNTGELFF

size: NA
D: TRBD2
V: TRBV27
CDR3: CASSSPWSTSGSLGVSTDTQYF

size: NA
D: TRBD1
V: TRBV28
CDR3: CASSGTGGYGYTF

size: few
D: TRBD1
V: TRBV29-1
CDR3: CSVEPGGDTEAFF

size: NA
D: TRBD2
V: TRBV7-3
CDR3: CASSPWTSGGPKNIYEQYF

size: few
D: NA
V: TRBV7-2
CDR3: CASSLLQGTLGYTF

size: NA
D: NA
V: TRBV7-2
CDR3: CASSLGRGGDEKLFF

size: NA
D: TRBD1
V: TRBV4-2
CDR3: CASSQEGRTGVDEQYF

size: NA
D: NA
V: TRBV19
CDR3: CASSIGFAPYNEQFF

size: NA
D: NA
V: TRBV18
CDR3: CASSPPRGQNYEQYF

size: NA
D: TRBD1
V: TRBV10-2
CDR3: CASSEGTGSGNTIYF

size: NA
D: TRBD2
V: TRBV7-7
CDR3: CASSHGGVSLYEQYF

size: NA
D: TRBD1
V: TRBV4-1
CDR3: CASSQVLDRENGYTF

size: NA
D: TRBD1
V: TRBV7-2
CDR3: CASSFFNTGEEQFF

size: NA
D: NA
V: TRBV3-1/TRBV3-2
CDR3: CASSQGRNTEAFF

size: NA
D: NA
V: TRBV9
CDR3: CASSVGEGFTDTQYF

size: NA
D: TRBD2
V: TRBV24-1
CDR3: CATSDRGTSGRGDNEQFF

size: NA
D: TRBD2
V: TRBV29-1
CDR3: CSVVASGLQSEQFF

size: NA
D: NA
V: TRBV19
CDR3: CASSTPLELFF